The table lists the clone carrying this T cell receptor beta chain with a few counts. Antigen: not known. Combining a sample-barcoded 5' primer with a J-beta primer mix, a second PCR ran for 7 to 11 cycles. Every sample produced at least 2.5 million CDR3-containing paired-end reads. TCRdb called the 5' RACE reads again in MiXCR, with one record for every CDR3 protein. The sample lists 1,800,000 or so distinct CDR3 sequences, roughly two fifths occurring once. This CDR3 contains 13 residues. Trimming stripped 1 base from V and 3 bases from J, with 6 bases between. Per the germline V gene, CDR1 is SGHDT and CDR2 is YYEEEE. This specimen comes from a study of blood T cells in healthy people across ages. Findings and caveats of the study: Roughly linearly, TCR beta diversity per million T cells fell as age increased.

The chain recombines TRBV5-6 with TRBJ2-3; no clear D. Sequenced: blood. The TCR comes from a human donor in good health. CDR3 in amino acids: CASSLIITDTQYF. The DNA for the CDR3 is TGTGCCAGCAGCTTGATAATTACAGATACGCAGTATTTT.